One sample yielded the 18 T cell receptor beta chains listed below, sequenced in a study of cytomegalovirus exposure and HLA in healthy donors. Data came from immunoSEQ multiplex PCR; TCRdb stores just in-frame clones and leaves some out. The table records 200,000 to 250,000 clones, 80% to 85% of them present only once. The sample was PBMCs. These receptors were taken from a woman aged 25 to 45 in good health and CMV-seropositive.

V usage is TRBV9 and J usage is TRBJ2-1; 7 bases map to TRBD2. The germline V gene has CDR1 SGDLS and CDR2 YYNGEE. The CDR3 loop spans 17 amino acids. Losses at the gene ends were 4 bases for V and 5 bases for J; bases not matched to a gene: 15. This CDR3 reads CASSPPSGGGPHNEQFF. The CDR3 DNA is TGTGCCAGCAGCCCCCCCAGTGGGGGAGGGCCCCACAATGAGCAGTTCTTC.

The J gene is TRBJ2-7, the V gene TRBV9; 9 nucleotides match TRBD2. The trim removed 0 bases at V and 5 bases at J, leaving 3 bases unmatched. CDR1 and CDR2 from the germline V gene are SGDLS and YYNGEE. The CDR3 loop spans 14 amino acids. CDR3 loop: CASSVVSGSDEQYF. Here the CDR3 DNA reads TGTGCCAGCAGCGTAGTTAGCGGGAGCGACGAGCAGTACTTC. Full variable domain (remainder filled in from reference TRBV9 and TRBJ2-7): DSGVTQTPKHLITATGQRVTLRCSPRSGDLSVYWYQQSLDQGLQFLIQYYNGEERAKGNILERFSAQQFPDLHSELNLSSLELGDSALYFCASSVVSGSDEQYFGPGTRLTVT.

This clone was counted a single time. The chain recombines TRBV27 with TRBJ2-3, with 12 bases lining up with TRBD2. The CDR3 contains 16 residues. Looked up from germline, CDR1 is MNHEY and CDR2 is SMNVEV (reference sequence). V gave up 6 bases and J gave up 3 bases; unmatched junction bases: 7. CDR3 in amino acids: CASSLAGGPRTDTQYF. The CDR3 region has the DNA TGTGCCAGCAGCCTAGCGGGAGGGCCGAGAACAGATACGCAGTATTTT.

The V gene is TRBV30, the J gene TRBJ1-2; D is unclear. The CDR3 loop spans 11 amino acids. Germline loops: CDR1 GTSNPN, CDR2 SVGIG (reference sequence). V gave up 7 bases and J gave up 6 bases, with 12 bases separating them. The CDR3 region has the DNA TGTGCCTCCCTTCTAGCGGATGGCTACACCTTC. It translates to CASLLADGYTF.

With regard to this clone: A much larger clone sits a single nucleotide away, making a read error possible. This sample also contains other DNA sequences that code for the same CDR3. This chain joins TRBV27 and TRBJ2-1; D unclear. Germline V lookup: CDR1 MNHEY, CDR2 SMNVEV (reference sequence). With 3 bases removed from V and 3 bases from J, the gap between germline ends came to 6 bases. The CDR3 is made up of 13 amino acids. The CDR3: CASSLAGYNEQFF. CDR3 in DNA: TGTGCCAGCAGTTTGGCCGGCTACAATGAGCAGTTCTTC.

CDR3 in DNA: TGTGCCAGCAGTGACCAGACGGGGAGGGGGTCGGACGAGCAGTACTTC. This codes for CASSDQTGRGSDEQYF. This rearrangement joins TRBV6-1 to TRBJ2-7; tentatively, D is TRBD2 (7 bases). This CDR3 region has 16 residues. CDR1 and CDR2 (germline): MNHNS, SASEGT. Trimming took off 3 bases at V and 5 bases at J, with 20 bases between the two ends.

J is TRBJ2-1 and V is TRBV30; possible D gene TRBD2, 7 bases. CDR1 GTSNPN and CDR2 SVGIG come from the germline V gene (reference sequence). This CDR3 is built from 15 residues. The CDR3 spells CVLLRGGRAYNEQFF. In DNA, the CDR3 is TGTGTCTTACTCAGGGGAGGGCGGGCCTACAATGAGCAGTTCTTC. The entire variable domain, with the rest obtained from reference TRBV30 and TRBJ2-1, is as follows: SQTIHQWPATLVQPVGSPLSLECTVEGTSNPNLYWYRQAAGRGLQLLFYSVGIGQISSEVPQNLSASRPQDRQFILSSKKLLLSDSGFYLCVLLRGGRAYNEQFFGPGTRLTVL.

In its sample, this clone was seen a few times. The chain joins TRBV6-4 to TRBJ2-2; D may be TRBD1 or TRBD2 (5 bases each). The V end lost 8 bases, the J end lost 6 bases, and 13 bases lay between the germline ends. Germline V gives CDR1 MRHNA, CDR2 SNTAGT. The CDR3 has 13 amino acids. Here the CDR3 reads CASARDRSGELFF. The CDR3 DNA reads as TGTGCCAGCGCAAGGGACCGCTCCGGGGAGCTGTTTTTT.

The J gene is TRBJ2-5, the V gene TRBV28; D gene unclear. The V gene lost 4 bases and the J gene lost 2 bases, with 5 bases spanning the gap. Germline CDR1 is MDHEN and CDR2 is SYDVKM. CDR3 size: 12 residues. CDR3 amino acids: CASSSVQETQYF. CDR3 coding DNA: TGTGCCAGCAGTTCCGTACAAGAGACCCAGTACTTC.

V is TRBV9 and J is TRBJ2-3; D not certain. The germline CDR1 and CDR2 sequences are SGDLS and YYNGEE. The V end was cut by 1 base, the J end by 2 bases, with 11 bases between. The CDR3 consists of 15 residues. CDR3 protein: CASSVQPAPTDTQYF. The CDR3 bases are TGTGCCAGCAGCGTACAGCCAGCACCCACAGATACGCAGTATTTT. Looking up the rest from reference TRBV9 and TRBJ2-3 gives the full variable domain: DSGVTQTPKHLITATGQRVTLRCSPRSGDLSVYWYQQSLDQGLQFLIQYYNGEERAKGNILERFSAQQFPDLHSELNLSSLELGDSALYFCASSVQPAPTDTQYFGPGTRLTVL.

The V and J genes are TRBV27 and TRBJ1-2, with 7 bases fitting TRBD1. The germline V gene encodes CDR1 MNHEY and CDR2 SMNVEV (reference sequence). V lost 3 bases to trimming and J lost 5 bases; unmatched junction nucleotides: 9. This CDR3 comprises 15 residues. The CDR3 region has the DNA TGTGCCAGCAGTTTCACAGGGGTAGGGCTGTATGGCTACACCTTC. Its translation is CASSFTGVGLYGYTF.

This chain uses TRBV5-1 with TRBJ2-5; 8 positions agree with TRBD1. After removal of 3 bases from V and 4 bases from J, the junction contained 8 bases not matched to a gene. Germline V gene data show CDR1 as SGHRS and CDR2 as YFSETQ. The CDR3 runs 15 residues. The CDR3 DNA sequence: TGCGCCAGCAGCTCAGGACAGGGCTTTGGAGAGACCCAGTACTTC. This encodes CASSSGQGFGETQYF.

The table lists this clone with a few counts. This chain links TRBV19 with TRBJ1-5, with 9 bases matching TRBD1. CDR1 and CDR2 from the germline V gene are LNHDA and SQIVND (reference sequence). J was trimmed by 4 bases and V by 3 bases; bases with no gene match: 1. There are 14 residues in the CDR3. CDR3: CASSIDRGNQPQHF. The DNA for the CDR3 is TGTGCCAGTAGTATCGACAGGGGGAATCAGCCCCAGCATTTT.

The chain recombines TRBV28 with TRBJ2-2, with TRBD2 identical over 7 bases. This CDR3 contains 15 residues. The germline V gene encodes CDR1 MDHEN and CDR2 SYDVKM. After removal of 7 bases from V and 4 bases from J, the junction contained 9 bases not matched to a gene. CDR3 DNA: TGTGCCAGCATTTCGAGCGGGGTTGGCACCGGGGAGCTGTTTTTT. Amino acid sequence: CASISSGVGTGELFF.

J is TRBJ1-2 and V is TRBV7-2; 7 nucleotides match TRBD1. Germline trimming cut 0 bases from V and 3 bases from J; bases unmatched to any gene: 4. This CDR3 is 15 amino acids long. Germline assignment: CDR1 SGHTA and CDR2 FQGNSA. DNA of the CDR3: TGTGCCAGCAGCTTAGCCGGACAGGTCTACTATGGCTACACCTTC. It translates to CASSLAGQVYYGYTF.

The chain employs TRBV5-1 and TRBJ2-5; no clear D. The V and J ends lost 2 bases and 1 base respectively, with 12 bases between them. Per the germline V gene, CDR1 is SGHRS and CDR2 is YFSETQ. The CDR3 is 15 residues long. In DNA, the CDR3 is TGCGCCAGCAGCTTCGGGTCACAGATCCAAGAGACCCAGTACTTC. Its translation: CASSFGSQIQETQYF.

This clone was found a few times. The V gene is TRBV14, the J gene TRBJ1-5; a weak D match, TRBD1 (6 bases). Germline V CDR1 and CDR2: SGHDN, FVKESK. The CDR3 loop spans 13 amino acids. Trimming pared 5 bases from V and 7 bases from J, leaving 12 bases between. The CDR3, as DNA: TGTGCCAGCAGCTCACAGGGAGGGCAGCCCCAGCATTTT. Translating it yields CASSSQGGQPQHF. The full variable domain, its missing parts supplied by reference TRBV14 and TRBJ1-5, is EAGVTQFPSHSVIEKGQTVTLRCDPISGHDNLYWYRRVMGKEIKFLLHFVKESKQDESGMPNNRFLAERTGGTYSTLKVQPAELEDSGVYFCASSSQGGQPQHFGDGTRLSIL.

This chain joins TRBV5-6 and TRBJ1-2; TRBD1 matches 10 bases. CDR1 is SGHDT, CDR2 YYEEEE, per germline. J lost 4 bases, V lost 4 bases, and 7 bases had no gene match. CDR3 length equals 15 residues. For the CDR3, the DNA is TGTGCCAGCAGCGAACTGGGACAGGGGTCCTATGGCTACACCTTC. Protein product: CASSELGQGSYGYTF. The complete variable domain, with remaining parts taken from reference TRBV5-6 and TRBJ1-2, reads DAGVTQSPTHLIKTRGQQVTLRCSPKSGHDTVSWYQQALGQGPQFIFQYYEEEERQRGNFPDRFSGHQFPNYSSELNVNALLLGDSALYLCASSELGQGSYGYTFGSGTRLTVV.